This T cell receptor (beta chain) is drawn from a study of early T cells in non-severe SARS-CoV-2 infection. A single record per CDR3 protein comes from TCRdb applying MiXCR to the 5' RACE reads. The sample lists 55,000 to 65,000 distinct CDR3 sequences; approximately 9% were seen once. Sequencing was performed on whole blood. This clonotype was obtained from an adult who was a healthcare worker with PCR-confirmed SARS-CoV-2 infection or an uninfected control (not recorded which).

The CDR3 region is CASSEYAGEQYF. As DNA, the CDR3 is TGTGCCAGCAGTGAATACGCGGGCGAGCAGTACTTC. The genes are TRBV25-1 and TRBJ2-7; a possible D gene is TRBD2 (5 bases). Germline lookup yields CDR1 MGHDK and CDR2 SYGVNS. This CDR3 is built from 12 residues. Deletions cut 0 bases from V and 6 bases from J, with 6 bases between.